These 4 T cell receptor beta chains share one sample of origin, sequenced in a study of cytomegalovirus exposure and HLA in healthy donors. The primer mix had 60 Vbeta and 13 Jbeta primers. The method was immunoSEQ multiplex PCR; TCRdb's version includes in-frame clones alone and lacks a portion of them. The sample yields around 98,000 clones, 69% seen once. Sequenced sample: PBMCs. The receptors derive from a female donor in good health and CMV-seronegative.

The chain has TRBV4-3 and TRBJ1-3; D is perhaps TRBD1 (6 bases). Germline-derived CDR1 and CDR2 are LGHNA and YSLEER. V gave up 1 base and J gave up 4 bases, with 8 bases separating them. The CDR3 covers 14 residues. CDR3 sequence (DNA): TGCGCCAGCAGCCAAGGCACAGGGGGAAACACCATATATTTT. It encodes CASSQGTGGNTIYF.

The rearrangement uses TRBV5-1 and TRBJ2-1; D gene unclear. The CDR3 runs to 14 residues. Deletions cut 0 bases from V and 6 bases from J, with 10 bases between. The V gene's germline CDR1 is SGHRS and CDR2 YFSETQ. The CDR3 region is CASSLGLVTNEQFF. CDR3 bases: TGCGCCAGCAGCTTGGGCTTAGTTACCAATGAGCAGTTCTTC.

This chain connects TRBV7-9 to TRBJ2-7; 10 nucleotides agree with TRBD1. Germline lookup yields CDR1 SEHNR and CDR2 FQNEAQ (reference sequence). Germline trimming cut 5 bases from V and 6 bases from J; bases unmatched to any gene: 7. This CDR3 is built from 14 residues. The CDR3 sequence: CASSPGTGVREQYF. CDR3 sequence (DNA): TGTGCCAGCAGCCCAGGGACAGGGGTTCGCGAGCAGTACTTC.

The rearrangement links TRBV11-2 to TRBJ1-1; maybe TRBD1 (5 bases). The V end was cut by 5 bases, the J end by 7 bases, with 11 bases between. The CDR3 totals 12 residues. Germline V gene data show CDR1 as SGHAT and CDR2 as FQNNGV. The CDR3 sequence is CASSPSGREAFF. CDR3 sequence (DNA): TGTGCCAGCAGCCCCTCAGGGCGTGAAGCTTTCTTT.